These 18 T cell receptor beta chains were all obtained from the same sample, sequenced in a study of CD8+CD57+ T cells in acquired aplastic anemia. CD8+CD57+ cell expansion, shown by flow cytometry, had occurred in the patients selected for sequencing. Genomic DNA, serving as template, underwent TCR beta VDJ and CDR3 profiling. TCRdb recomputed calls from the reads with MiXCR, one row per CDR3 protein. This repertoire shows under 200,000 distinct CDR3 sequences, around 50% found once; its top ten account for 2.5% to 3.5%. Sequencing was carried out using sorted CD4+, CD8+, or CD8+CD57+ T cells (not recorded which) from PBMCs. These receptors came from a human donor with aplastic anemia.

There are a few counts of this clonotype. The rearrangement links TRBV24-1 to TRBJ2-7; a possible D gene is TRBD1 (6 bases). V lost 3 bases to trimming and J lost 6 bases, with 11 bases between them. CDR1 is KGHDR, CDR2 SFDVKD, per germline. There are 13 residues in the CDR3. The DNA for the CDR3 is TGTGCCACCAGTGATGTAACAGGGCGCGAGCAGTACTTC. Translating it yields CATSDVTGREQYF.

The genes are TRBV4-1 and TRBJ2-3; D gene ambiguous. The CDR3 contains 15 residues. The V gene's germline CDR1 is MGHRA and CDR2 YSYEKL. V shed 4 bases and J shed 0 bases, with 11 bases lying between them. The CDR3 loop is CASSRRNTSTDTQYF. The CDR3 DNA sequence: TGCGCCAGCAGCCGACGGAATACTAGCACAGATACGCAGTATTTT.

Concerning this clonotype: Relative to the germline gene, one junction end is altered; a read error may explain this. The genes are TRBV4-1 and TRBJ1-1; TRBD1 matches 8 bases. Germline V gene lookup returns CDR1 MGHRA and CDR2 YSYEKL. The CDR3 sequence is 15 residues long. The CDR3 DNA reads TGCGCCAGCAGCCAGGACAGGGCCCTGAACACTAAAGCTTTCTTT. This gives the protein CASSQDRALNTKAFF.

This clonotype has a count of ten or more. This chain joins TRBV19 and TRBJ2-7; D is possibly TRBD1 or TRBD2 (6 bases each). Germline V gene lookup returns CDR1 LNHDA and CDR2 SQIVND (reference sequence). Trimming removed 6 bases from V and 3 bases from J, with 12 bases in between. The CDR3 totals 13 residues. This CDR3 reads CASRAGEDYEQYF. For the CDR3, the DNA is TGTGCCAGTAGGGCAGGGGAGGACTACGAGCAGTACTTC.

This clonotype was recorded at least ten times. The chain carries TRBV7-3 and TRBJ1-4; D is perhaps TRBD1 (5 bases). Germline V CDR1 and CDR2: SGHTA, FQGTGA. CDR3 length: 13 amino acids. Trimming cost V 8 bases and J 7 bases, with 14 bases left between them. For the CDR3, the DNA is TGTGCCAGCTCAATGGCGGGACCTGAAAAACTGTTTTTT. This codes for CASSMAGPEKLFF.

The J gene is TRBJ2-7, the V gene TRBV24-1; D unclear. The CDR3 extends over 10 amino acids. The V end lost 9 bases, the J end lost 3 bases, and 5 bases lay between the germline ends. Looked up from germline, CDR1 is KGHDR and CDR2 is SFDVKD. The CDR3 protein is CATADYEQYF. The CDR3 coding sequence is TGTGCCACCGCGGACTACGAGCAGTACTTC.

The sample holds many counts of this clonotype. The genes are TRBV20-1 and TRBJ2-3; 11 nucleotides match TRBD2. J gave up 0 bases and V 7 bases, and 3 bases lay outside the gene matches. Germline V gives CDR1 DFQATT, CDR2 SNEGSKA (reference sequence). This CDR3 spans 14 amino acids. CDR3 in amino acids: CSGRTSGSTDTQYF. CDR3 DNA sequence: TGCAGTGGGAGGACTAGCGGGAGCACAGATACGCAGTATTTT.

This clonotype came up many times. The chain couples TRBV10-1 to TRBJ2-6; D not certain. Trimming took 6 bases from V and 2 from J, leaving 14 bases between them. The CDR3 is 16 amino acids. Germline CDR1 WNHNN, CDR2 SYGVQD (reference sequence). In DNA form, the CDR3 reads TGCGCCAGCAGCTTTATACGTGCGGCTGGGGCCAACGTCCTGACTTTC. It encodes CASSFIRAAGANVLTF.

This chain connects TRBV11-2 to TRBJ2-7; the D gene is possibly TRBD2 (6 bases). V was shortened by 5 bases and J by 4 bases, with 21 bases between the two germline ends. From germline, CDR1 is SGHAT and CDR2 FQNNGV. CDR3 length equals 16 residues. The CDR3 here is CASSGLAVRVQYEQYF. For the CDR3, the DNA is TGTGCCAGCAGCGGCTTAGCGGTCAGGGTGCAGTACGAGCAGTACTTC.

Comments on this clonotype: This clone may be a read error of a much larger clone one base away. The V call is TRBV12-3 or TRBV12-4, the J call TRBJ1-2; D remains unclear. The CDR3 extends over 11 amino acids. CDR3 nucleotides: TGTGCCAGCAGTCAAATGAATGGCTACGCCTTC. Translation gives CASSQMNGYAF.

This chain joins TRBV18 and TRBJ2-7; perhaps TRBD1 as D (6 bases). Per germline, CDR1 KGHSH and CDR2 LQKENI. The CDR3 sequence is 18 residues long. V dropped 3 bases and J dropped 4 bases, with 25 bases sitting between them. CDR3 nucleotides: TGTGCCAGCTCACCTCTACCCGGGACACCAAACGCAAATTACGAGCAGTACTTC. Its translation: CASSPLPGTPNANYEQYF.

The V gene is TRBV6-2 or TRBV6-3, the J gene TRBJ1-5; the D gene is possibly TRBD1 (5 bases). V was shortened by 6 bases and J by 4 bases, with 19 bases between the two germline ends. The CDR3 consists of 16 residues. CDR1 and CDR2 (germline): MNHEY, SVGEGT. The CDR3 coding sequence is TGTGCCAGCAGCAACGGTCTCCAGGGAAAAAATCAGCCCCAGCATTTT. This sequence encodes CASSNGLQGKNQPQHF.

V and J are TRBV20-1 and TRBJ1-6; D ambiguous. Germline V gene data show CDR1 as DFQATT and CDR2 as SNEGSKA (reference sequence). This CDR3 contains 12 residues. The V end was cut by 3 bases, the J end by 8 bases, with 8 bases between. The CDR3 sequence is CSARGEYSPLHF. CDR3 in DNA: TGCAGTGCTAGGGGCGAATATTCACCCCTCCACTTT.

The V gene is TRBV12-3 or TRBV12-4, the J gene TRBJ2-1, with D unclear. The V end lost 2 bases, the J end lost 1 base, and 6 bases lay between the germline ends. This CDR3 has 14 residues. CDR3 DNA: TGTGCCAGCAGTTTACGACTGTCCTACAATGAGCAGTTCTTC. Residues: CASSLRLSYNEQFF.

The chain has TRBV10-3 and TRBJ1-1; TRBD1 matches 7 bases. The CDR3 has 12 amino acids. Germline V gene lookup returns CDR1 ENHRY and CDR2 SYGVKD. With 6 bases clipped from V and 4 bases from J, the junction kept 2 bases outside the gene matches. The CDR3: CAIRGTATEAFF. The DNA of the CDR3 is TGTGCCATCAGGGGGACAGCCACTGAAGCTTTCTTT.

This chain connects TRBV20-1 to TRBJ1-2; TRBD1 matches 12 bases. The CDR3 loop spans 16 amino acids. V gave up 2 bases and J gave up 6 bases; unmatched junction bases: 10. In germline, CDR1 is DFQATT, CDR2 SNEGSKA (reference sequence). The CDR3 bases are TGCAGTGCTAGATATCCGGGGACAGGGGGCTTGGATGGCTACACCTTC. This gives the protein CSARYPGTGGLDGYTF.

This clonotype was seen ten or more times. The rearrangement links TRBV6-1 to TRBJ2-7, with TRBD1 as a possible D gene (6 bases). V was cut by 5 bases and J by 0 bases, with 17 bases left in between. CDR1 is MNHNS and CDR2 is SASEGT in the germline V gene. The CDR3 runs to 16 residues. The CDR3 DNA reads TGTGCCAGCAGTCTTGCCGGGACACGGAGCTCCTACGAGCAGTACTTC. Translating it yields CASSLAGTRSSYEQYF.

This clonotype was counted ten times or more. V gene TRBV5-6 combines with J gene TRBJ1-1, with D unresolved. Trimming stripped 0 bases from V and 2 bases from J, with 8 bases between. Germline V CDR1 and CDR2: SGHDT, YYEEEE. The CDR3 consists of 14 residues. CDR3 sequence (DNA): TGTGCCAGCAGCTTGGCTACAGACAACACTGAAGCTTTCTTT. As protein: CASSLATDNTEAFF.